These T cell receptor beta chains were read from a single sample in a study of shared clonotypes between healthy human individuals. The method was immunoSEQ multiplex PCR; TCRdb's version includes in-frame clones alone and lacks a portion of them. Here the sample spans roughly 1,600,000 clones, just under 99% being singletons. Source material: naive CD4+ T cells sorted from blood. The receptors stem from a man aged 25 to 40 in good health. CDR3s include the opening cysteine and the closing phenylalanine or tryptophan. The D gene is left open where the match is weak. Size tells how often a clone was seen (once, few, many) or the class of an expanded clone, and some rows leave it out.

DNA: TGCGCCAGCAGTGAGTCGAAGGCGGGAGTCACTTCCAATGAGCAGTTCTTC
CDR3: CASSESKAGVTSNEQFF
J: TRBJ2-1
D: TRBD2
length: 17
size: NA
V: TRBV10-1

DNA: TGTGCCACCAGCAGAGTTAGCGGGATCTACAATGAGCAGTTCTTC
CDR3: CATSRVSGIYNEQFF
J: TRBJ2-1
D: TRBD2
length: 15
size: NA
V: TRBV15

DNA: TGCGCCAGCAGCTTGGGTCTGGATACGCAGTATTTT
CDR3: CASSLGLDTQYF
J: TRBJ2-3
D: NA
length: 12
size: NA
V: TRBV5-1

DNA: TGTGCCAGCAGTCCCGGGACAGGGGGCTTTTACGAGCAGTACTTC
CDR3: CASSPGTGGFYEQYF
J: TRBJ2-7
D: TRBD1
length: 15
size: once
V: TRBV28

DNA: TGCGCCAGCAGCCAAGAAACGGGAGGATTAACAGATACGCAGTATTTT
CDR3: CASSQETGGLTDTQYF
J: TRBJ2-3
D: TRBD2
length: 16
size: NA
V: TRBV4-3

DNA: TGTGCCAGCAGTGATTTGGGGGCCTATGGCTACACCTTC
CDR3: CASSDLGAYGYTF
J: TRBJ1-2
D: NA
length: 13
size: NA
V: TRBV6-1

DNA: TGTGCCAGCAAGGTAGGGGAGACCCAGTACTTC
CDR3: CASKVGETQYF
J: TRBJ2-5
D: NA
length: 11
size: NA
V: TRBV6-1

DNA: TGTGCCAGCAGCTTAGGCCCACTAGATACGCAGTATTTT
CDR3: CASSLGPLDTQYF
J: TRBJ2-3
D: NA
length: 13
size: NA
V: TRBV7-6

DNA: TGTGCCAGCAGCGTAGCTACTGGGGGATATGGCTACACCTTC
CDR3: CASSVATGGYGYTF
J: TRBJ1-2
D: NA
length: 14
size: NA
V: TRBV9

DNA: TGCAGTGCCTCCCGGCAGGGGATAATGTTCTTC
CDR3: CSASRQGIMFF
J: TRBJ2-1
D: NA
length: 11
size: NA
V: TRBV20-1

DNA: TGCGCCAGCAGCTTCCTAGCGGGAGGTATAGTAAATGGCGAGCAGTACTTC
CDR3: CASSFLAGGIVNGEQYF
J: TRBJ2-7
D: TRBD2
length: 17
size: NA
V: TRBV5-1

DNA: TGTGCCAGCAGTAAAGTACGGGGGGGTTATAGCAATCAGCCCCAGCATTTT
CDR3: CASSKVRGGYSNQPQHF
J: TRBJ1-5
D: NA
length: 17
size: NA
V: TRBV28

DNA: TGTGCCAGCGGGACTAGCGAAGAGACCCAGTACTTC
CDR3: CASGTSEETQYF
J: TRBJ2-5
D: TRBD2
length: 12
size: NA
V: TRBV7-9

DNA: TGTGCCAGCAGCTTAGTAAGGGGATACGAGCAGTACTTC
CDR3: CASSLVRGYEQYF
J: TRBJ2-7
D: NA
length: 13
size: NA
V: TRBV11-2

DNA: TGTGCCAGCTCACCTACTGGGGTTACTGAAGCTTTCTTT
CDR3: CASSPTGVTEAFF
J: TRBJ1-1
D: NA
length: 13
size: NA
V: TRBV18

DNA: TGTGCCAGCAGCTCAAACAGCGACTCTGGAAACACCATATATTTT
CDR3: CASSSNSDSGNTIYF
J: TRBJ1-3
D: NA
length: 15
size: NA
V: TRBV7-9

DNA: TGTGCCATCAGTGGCGACTTCCGAACCTACGAGCAGTACTTC
CDR3: CAISGDFRTYEQYF
J: TRBJ2-7
D: NA
length: 14
size: NA
V: TRBV10-3

DNA: TGTGCCAGCAATGGTCTGTCATCGAACACCGGGGAGCTGTTTTTT
CDR3: CASNGLSSNTGELFF
J: TRBJ2-2
D: NA
length: 15
size: NA
V: TRBV2

DNA: TGTGCCAGCAGTGACAGTGGGGCTAACTATGGCTACACCTTC
CDR3: CASSDSGANYGYTF
J: TRBJ1-2
D: NA
length: 14
size: once
V: TRBV6-4

DNA: TGTGCCAGCAGCTTAGGGTTCGAGCAGTACTTC
CDR3: CASSLGFEQYF
J: TRBJ2-7
D: NA
length: 11
size: NA
V: TRBV11-2

DNA: TGTGCCAGCTCACCACCAGGACAGGGGGCGTACGAGCAGTACTTC
CDR3: CASSPPGQGAYEQYF
J: TRBJ2-7
D: TRBD1
length: 15
size: NA
V: TRBV18

DNA: TGTGCCTGGAGCATATCTGGGGCCAACGTCCTGACTTTC
CDR3: CAWSISGANVLTF
J: TRBJ2-6
D: NA
length: 13
size: NA
V: TRBV30

DNA: TGCGCCAGCAGCCCACAGGGTTCTGGAAACACCATATATTTT
CDR3: CASSPQGSGNTIYF
J: TRBJ1-3
D: NA
length: 14
size: once
V: TRBV5-1

DNA: TGTGCCAGCAGCCTGGGACTAGCGGGTCCCTACGAGCAGTACTTC
CDR3: CASSLGLAGPYEQYF
J: TRBJ2-7
D: TRBD2
length: 15
size: NA
V: TRBV11-2

DNA: TGTGCCAGCAGCTCGGGACTCAACACAGATACGCAGTATTTT
CDR3: CASSSGLNTDTQYF
J: TRBJ2-3
D: NA
length: 14
size: NA
V: TRBV7-2

DNA: TGTGCCAGTAGTATTATTGGGGAGACCCAGTACTTC
CDR3: CASSIIGETQYF
J: TRBJ2-5
D: NA
length: 12
size: NA
V: TRBV19

DNA: TGCGCCAGCAGCTTGGCCGGGCTAGCGGGAGGGACAGATACGCAGTATTTT
CDR3: CASSLAGLAGGTDTQYF
J: TRBJ2-3
D: TRBD2
length: 17
size: NA
V: TRBV5-1

DNA: TGCGCCAGCAGCCAAGATCCCTACAATGAGCAGTTCTTC
CDR3: CASSQDPYNEQFF
J: TRBJ2-1
D: NA
length: 13
size: NA
V: TRBV4-3

DNA: TGTGCCAGCAGCTGGGGGGGCGGCTCTAATGAAAAACTGTTTTTT
CDR3: CASSWGGGSNEKLFF
J: TRBJ1-4
D: NA
length: 15
size: NA
V: TRBV9

DNA: TGTGCCAGTAGTCGGACTAGCGGGAGCTATGAGCAGTTCTTC
CDR3: CASSRTSGSYEQFF
J: TRBJ2-1
D: TRBD2
length: 14
size: once
V: TRBV19

DNA: TGTGCCAGCCGTACGGGGTACTACGAGCAGTACTTC
CDR3: CASRTGYYEQYF
J: TRBJ2-7
D: NA
length: 12
size: NA
V: TRBV2

DNA: TGTGCCAGCAGCTTAGATAGCGTTGCGGGTCGGGAGACCCAGTACTTC
CDR3: CASSLDSVAGRETQYF
J: TRBJ2-5
D: NA
length: 16
size: NA
V: TRBV7-2

DNA: TGCGCCAGCAGCTCGGGACTAGCGGGAGGAAGCGAGCAGTACTTC
CDR3: CASSSGLAGGSEQYF
J: TRBJ2-7
D: TRBD2
length: 15
size: NA
V: TRBV5-1

DNA: TGTGCCAGCAGCTTAATGGGGTCCAACGACGAGCAGTACTTC
CDR3: CASSLMGSNDEQYF
J: TRBJ2-7
D: NA
length: 14
size: NA
V: TRBV7-2

DNA: TGTGCCAGCAGTGAAAGAGGCAGGGATAGCAATCAGCCCCAGCATTTT
CDR3: CASSERGRDSNQPQHF
J: TRBJ1-5
D: NA
length: 16
size: NA
V: TRBV6-1

DNA: TGTGCCAGCGCCTCACCTGCCAACACCGGGGAGCTGTTTTTT
CDR3: CASASPANTGELFF
J: TRBJ2-2
D: NA
length: 14
size: NA
V: TRBV6-6

DNA: TGCGCCAGCAGCTTGGTTTCAGGGGGCGTCGAGCAGTACTTC
CDR3: CASSLVSGGVEQYF
J: TRBJ2-7
D: TRBD1
length: 14
size: NA
V: TRBV5-1

DNA: TGTGCCAGCAGTTCCCTGACTCACCCAGGGCGGGGCTACACCTTC
CDR3: CASSSLTHPGRGYTF
J: TRBJ1-2
D: NA
length: 15
size: NA
V: TRBV28

DNA: TGTGCCAGCAGCGTAGCGACAGGGTCCTACGAGCAGTACTTC
CDR3: CASSVATGSYEQYF
J: TRBJ2-7
D: TRBD1
length: 14
size: NA
V: TRBV9

DNA: TGCGCCAGCACCCTGCCGGACAGGCCTTTAGCGAACACCGGGGAGCTGTTTTTT
CDR3: CASTLPDRPLANTGELFF
J: TRBJ2-2
D: TRBD1
length: 18
size: NA
V: TRBV10-2

DNA: TGCGCCAGCAGTTTGCCGGGACAGGGCTCTGGCGAGCAGTACTTC
CDR3: CASSLPGQGSGEQYF
J: TRBJ2-7
D: TRBD1
length: 15
size: once
V: TRBV5-1

DNA: TGTGCCAGCAGCTTATATAGGTGGGACAATTCCTACGAGCAGTACTTC
CDR3: CASSLYRWDNSYEQYF
J: TRBJ2-7
D: NA
length: 16
size: NA
V: TRBV7-2

DNA: TGTGCCAGCAGCTTAGGCGGGGACCAAGAGACCCAGTACTTC
CDR3: CASSLGGDQETQYF
J: TRBJ2-5
D: NA
length: 14
size: NA
V: TRBV11-3

DNA: TGTGCCAGCAGTCCCCGGGGACTAGCGGATGGAGAGCAGTTCTTC
CDR3: CASSPRGLADGEQFF
J: TRBJ2-1
D: TRBD2
length: 15
size: NA
V: TRBV25-1

DNA: TGTGCCAGCAGCCCCGGGACTAGTGGGTACGAGCAGTACTTC
CDR3: CASSPGTSGYEQYF
J: TRBJ2-7
D: TRBD2
length: 14
size: NA
V: TRBV27

DNA: TGTGCCAGCAGTTATGGCCTCGGACTGAGCTACGAGCAGTACTTC
CDR3: CASSYGLGLSYEQYF
J: TRBJ2-7
D: NA
length: 15
size: once
V: TRBV28

DNA: TGTGCCAGCAGTTTAAAAAGAGGGTCAGTTTGGGGGCCCCAGCATTTT
CDR3: CASSLKRGSVWGPQHF
J: TRBJ1-5
D: NA
length: 16
size: NA
V: TRBV27

DNA: TGCAGCGTAGACCCGGGGTTCGGTGAAAAACTGTTTTTT
CDR3: CSVDPGFGEKLFF
J: TRBJ1-4
D: NA
length: 13
size: NA
V: TRBV29-1

DNA: TGTGCCAGCAGCGGGGCGGCGCTAAGCACAGATACGCAGTATTTT
CDR3: CASSGAALSTDTQYF
J: TRBJ2-3
D: NA
length: 15
size: NA
V: TRBV9

DNA: TGTGCCAGCAGCGTACCAATACCCAGGACTAGCGGGAACTCCTACAATGAGCAGTTCTTC
CDR3: CASSVPIPRTSGNSYNEQFF
J: TRBJ2-1
D: TRBD2
length: 20
size: NA
V: TRBV9

DNA: TGTGCCATCAGTGAACTAGCGGGAGCCTACGAGCAGTACTTC
CDR3: CAISELAGAYEQYF
J: TRBJ2-7
D: TRBD2
length: 14
size: NA
V: TRBV10-3

DNA: TGTGCCAGCAGTTTATCGAACGCCAAACCTACTGAAGCTTTCTTT
CDR3: CASSLSNAKPTEAFF
J: TRBJ1-1
D: NA
length: 15
size: NA
V: TRBV27

DNA: TGTGCCAGCAGCTTAGGGACAGGGCTTGGCTACACCTTC
CDR3: CASSLGTGLGYTF
J: TRBJ1-2
D: TRBD1
length: 13
size: once
V: TRBV11-2

DNA: TGTGCCAGCAGTCCCGGGACAGGGGACTCCTACGAGCAGTACTTC
CDR3: CASSPGTGDSYEQYF
J: TRBJ2-7
D: TRBD1
length: 15
size: once
V: TRBV5-5

DNA: TGTGCCAGCACCCCCACGGGGCAAATTAGCACAGATACGCAGTATTTT
CDR3: CASTPTGQISTDTQYF
J: TRBJ2-3
D: NA
length: 16
size: NA
V: TRBV5-4

DNA: TGCGCCAGCAGCTCGTTAGGACTAGCGGACAATGAGCAGTTCTTC
CDR3: CASSSLGLADNEQFF
J: TRBJ2-1
D: TRBD2
length: 15
size: NA
V: TRBV5-1

DNA: TGTGCCAGCAGCCAAGTGGGCATCAACCGTCGAATTGGCTACACCTTC
CDR3: CASSQVGINRRIGYTF
J: TRBJ1-2
D: NA
length: 16
size: NA
V: TRBV14

DNA: TGTGCCACCGGTCTGGTGGGGTCGGGGGGCAATCAGCCCCAGCATTTT
CDR3: CATGLVGSGGNQPQHF
J: TRBJ1-5
D: NA
length: 16
size: NA
V: TRBV27

DNA: TGTGCCAGCAGCTTAGTGGGTAGCCGGACGGGTGAGCAGTTCTTC
CDR3: CASSLVGSRTGEQFF
J: TRBJ2-1
D: NA
length: 15
size: NA
V: TRBV7-2